This TCR beta chain was recorded in a study of T cells in Graves' hyperthyroidism and ophthalmopathy. Study background: Peripheral blood was obtained at initial diagnosis, preceding any treatment.

The V gene end was trimmed by 0 bases and the J gene end by 5 bases; junction bases not matched to a gene: 3. The CDR3 length is 14 residues. Germline lookup yields CDR1 SGHTA and CDR2 FQGNSA. Graves' hyperthyroidism qualified as stable when ophthalmopathy did not progress within 18 months. Fresh peripheral blood, 10 ml, yielded the PBMCs. Amplification targeted TCR beta CDR3 regions from RNA transcripts. First-round RT-PCR targeting the TCR CDR3 was performed with the HTBI primer set. MiXCR, applied by TCRdb to the multiplex PCR reads, yields one record per CDR3 protein. The sample lists some 560,000 distinct CDR3 sequences, 12% to 15% occurring once. Remarks on this clonotype: No antigen is known for it.

Study-level findings and limits: The model's output predicted ophthalmopathy at a median of approximately 6.5 months prior to onset.

This TCR came from a woman between 40 and 50 years old with Graves' hyperthyroidism. This chain links TRBV7-2 with TRBJ2-7, with TRBD2 matching over 8 bases. The material sequenced was blood. The CDR3 loop is CASSLALAGNEQYF. CDR3 coding DNA: TGTGCCAGCAGCTTAGCGCTAGCGGGCAACGAGCAGTACTTC.